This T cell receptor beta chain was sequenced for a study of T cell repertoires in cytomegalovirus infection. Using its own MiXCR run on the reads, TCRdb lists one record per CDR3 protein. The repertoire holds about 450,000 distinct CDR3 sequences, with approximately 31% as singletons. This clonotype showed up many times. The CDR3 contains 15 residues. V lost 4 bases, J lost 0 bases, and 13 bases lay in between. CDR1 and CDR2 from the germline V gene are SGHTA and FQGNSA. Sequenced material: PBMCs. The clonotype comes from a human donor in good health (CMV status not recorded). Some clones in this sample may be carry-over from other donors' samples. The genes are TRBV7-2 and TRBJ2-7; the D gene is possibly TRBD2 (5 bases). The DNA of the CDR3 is TGTGCCAGCAGCTCGCCTACTAGGGCCTCCTACGAGCAGTACTTC. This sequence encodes CASSSPTRASYEQYF. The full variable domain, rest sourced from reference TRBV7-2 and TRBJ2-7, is GAGVSQSPSNKVTEKGKDVELRCDPISGHTALYWYRQSLGQGLEFLIYFQGNSAPDKSGLPSDRFSAERTGGSVSTLTIQRTQQEDSAVYLCASSSPTRASYEQYFGPGTRLTVT.